The rows below give T cell receptor beta chains drawn from one sample of a study of cytomegalovirus exposure and HLA in healthy donors. Produced via immunoSEQ multiplex PCR; TCRdb's table is partial and in-frame only. The sample carries about 170,000 clones, approximately 71% recorded once. The sequenced sample consisted of PBMCs. The receptors were sampled from a woman younger than 35 in good health and CMV-seropositive. Each CDR3 is given with its conserved first and last residue. A D gene is named only where the DNA matches it firmly. Clone size is shown for a subset of rows, as once, few, many or a class of expanded clone.

J: TRBJ2-7; size: few; V: TRBV9; D: TRBD1; CDR3: CASSVARDRGSQYEQYF; DNA: TGTGCCAGCAGCGTAGCTCGCGACAGGGGGAGTCAGTACGAGCAGTACTTC
J: TRBJ2-3; size: NA; V: TRBV6-5; D: TRBD2; CDR3: CASSYERGGLTDTQYF; DNA: TGTGCCAGCAGTTACGAGCGGGGGGGCCTTACAGATACGCAGTATTTT
J: TRBJ1-1; size: NA; V: TRBV13; D: NA; CDR3: CASSPSGGRNTEAFF; DNA: TGTGCCAGCAGCCCATCTGGGGGCAGGAACACTGAAGCTTTCTTT
J: TRBJ1-2; size: NA; V: TRBV5-1; D: NA; CDR3: CASSLQQGGYTF; DNA: TGCGCCAGCAGCTTACAACAGGGCGGCTACACCTTC
J: TRBJ2-7; size: NA; V: TRBV11-2; D: TRBD2; CDR3: CASSLDAGGPTYEQYF; DNA: TGTGCCAGCAGCTTAGATGCGGGGGGGCCGACCTACGAGCAGTACTTC
J: TRBJ1-1; size: NA; V: TRBV4-3; D: TRBD1; CDR3: CASSSHRGIRNTEAFF; DNA: TGCGCCAGCAGCTCACACAGGGGAATTAGGAACACTGAAGCTTTCTTT
J: TRBJ1-2; size: NA; V: TRBV10-3; D: NA; CDR3: CAISESGLTRYTF; DNA: TGTGCCATCAGTGAGTCGGGACTGACCCGCTACACCTTC
J: TRBJ2-1; size: NA; V: TRBV7-9; D: NA; CDR3: CASSPGRQSNEQFF; DNA: TGTGCCAGCAGCCCCGGCAGACAGAGCAATGAGCAGTTCTTC
J: TRBJ2-3; size: NA; V: TRBV7-6; D: TRBD1; CDR3: CASSSFGQGFDTQYF; DNA: TGTGCCAGCAGCTCCTTTGGACAGGGGTTCGATACGCAGTATTTT
J: TRBJ2-1; size: few; V: TRBV27; D: NA; CDR3: CASSLSPLVVSYNEQFF; DNA: TGTGCCAGCAGTTTATCCCCCTTGGTAGTTTCCTACAATGAGCAGTTCTTC
J: TRBJ2-1; size: NA; V: TRBV12-5; D: TRBD2; CDR3: CASGLMTSVLYNEQFF; DNA: TGTGCTAGTGGTTTGATGACTAGCGTCCTATACAATGAGCAGTTCTTC
J: TRBJ2-3; size: NA; V: TRBV9; D: TRBD1; CDR3: CASSAQTGADTQYF; DNA: TGTGCCAGCAGCGCTCAAACAGGGGCAGATACGCAGTATTTT
J: TRBJ2-2; size: NA; V: TRBV5-4; D: TRBD2; CDR3: CASSRDRTSLSPGELFF; DNA: TGTGCCAGCAGCCGGGACCGGACTAGCCTAAGTCCCGGGGAGCTGTTTTTT
J: TRBJ1-2; size: few; V: TRBV7-2; D: TRBD1; CDR3: CASSGGTGPYGYTF; DNA: TGTGCCAGCAGCGGCGGGACAGGGCCTTATGGCTACACCTTC
J: TRBJ2-1; size: NA; V: TRBV9; D: TRBD2; CDR3: CASSVSLADNEQFF; DNA: TGTGCCAGCAGCGTTTCACTAGCGGACAATGAGCAGTTCTTC
J: TRBJ1-4; size: NA; V: TRBV7-9; D: TRBD1; CDR3: CSSSLGRGPANEKLFF; DNA: TGTTCCAGCAGCTTAGGGAGGGGGCCGGCTAATGAAAAACTGTTTTTT
J: TRBJ2-7; size: NA; V: TRBV7-2; D: NA; CDR3: CASSLGALDSYEQYF; DNA: TGTGCCAGCAGCTTAGGGGCATTGGATTCCTACGAGCAGTACTTC
J: TRBJ2-7; size: NA; V: TRBV14; D: TRBD2; CDR3: CASSQGPKAGAYEQYF; DNA: TGTGCCAGCAGCCAAGGCCCCAAAGCGGGGGCCTACGAGCAGTACTTC
J: TRBJ1-2; size: NA; V: TRBV19; D: TRBD1; CDR3: CASSFVPGQGSGYTF; DNA: TGTGCCAGTAGTTTTGTCCCGGGACAGGGTTCGGGCTACACCTTC
J: TRBJ1-1; size: NA; V: TRBV9; D: NA; CDR3: CASSVEARTEAFF; DNA: TGTGCCAGCAGCGTTGAGGCAAGAACTGAAGCTTTCTTT
J: TRBJ2-3; size: NA; V: TRBV9; D: TRBD2; CDR3: CASSPWSSGGTDTQYF; DNA: TGTGCCAGCAGCCCGTGGAGTAGCGGGGGCACAGATACGCAGTATTTT
J: TRBJ2-1; size: NA; V: TRBV7-9; D: TRBD2; CDR3: CASSLLGLAGAYRVGEQFF; DNA: TGTGCCAGCAGCTTATTGGGACTAGCGGGGGCTTACAGGGTCGGTGAGCAGTTCTTC
J: TRBJ2-3; size: NA; V: TRBV7-9; D: NA; CDR3: CASSVGLTDTQYF; DNA: TGTGCCAGCAGCGTGGGACTTACAGATACGCAGTATTTT
J: TRBJ2-3; size: NA; V: TRBV18; D: NA; CDR3: CASSLGGVGTDTQYF; DNA: TGTGCCAGCTCCCTGGGGGGTGTAGGCACAGATACGCAGTATTTT
J: TRBJ2-2; size: NA; V: TRBV5-1; D: NA; CDR3: CASGGSANTGELFF; DNA: TGCGCCAGCGGCGGTTCCGCGAACACCGGGGAGCTGTTTTTT
J: TRBJ2-3; size: NA; V: TRBV5-4; D: TRBD2; CDR3: CASSLGLAGGRTDTQYF; DNA: TGTGCCAGCAGCTTGGGACTAGCGGGGGGGCGCACAGATACGCAGTATTTT
J: TRBJ1-6; size: NA; V: TRBV7-9; D: NA; CDR3: CSSSQGNSPLHF; DNA: TGTTCCAGCAGCCAGGGGAATTCACCCCTCCACTTT
J: TRBJ1-6; size: NA; V: TRBV5-6; D: NA; CDR3: CASSSGTSSYNSPLHF; DNA: TGTGCCAGCAGCTCCGGGACAAGCTCCTATAATTCACCCCTCCACTTT
J: TRBJ2-1; size: NA; V: TRBV6-6; D: NA; CDR3: CASSMLGGSYNEQFF; DNA: TGTGCCAGCAGTATGTTGGGGGGCTCCTACAATGAGCAGTTCTTC
J: TRBJ2-7; size: NA; V: TRBV7-2; D: TRBD1; CDR3: CASSLAVRDRVSYEQYF; DNA: TGTGCCAGCAGCTTAGCAGTAAGGGACAGGGTTTCCTACGAGCAGTACTTC
J: TRBJ1-2; size: NA; V: TRBV18; D: TRBD1; CDR3: CASSPGPRQGDGYTF; DNA: TGTGCCAGCTCACCGGGGCCCCGACAGGGCGATGGCTACACCTTC
J: TRBJ2-2; size: NA; V: TRBV10-3; D: TRBD1; CDR3: CAIRGTGGIAGELFF; DNA: TGTGCCATCAGGGGGACAGGGGGCATAGCCGGGGAGCTGTTTTTT
J: TRBJ1-2; size: NA; V: TRBV11-3; D: NA; CDR3: CASSLDHRTDKYGYTF; DNA: TGTGCCAGCAGCTTAGATCACCGGACAGACAAATATGGCTACACCTTC
J: TRBJ2-5; size: NA; V: TRBV30; D: TRBD1; CDR3: CAWSALGTGDETQYF; DNA: TGTGCCTGGAGTGCCCTTGGGACAGGGGATGAGACCCAGTACTTC
J: TRBJ1-5; size: few; V: TRBV30; D: TRBD1; CDR3: CAWSVPDDRGQQPQHF; DNA: TGTGCCTGGAGTGTACCCGACGACAGGGGGCAACAGCCCCAGCATTTT
J: TRBJ1-4; size: NA; V: TRBV30; D: NA; CDR3: CAWMTGNPTNEKLFF; DNA: TGTGCCTGGATGACAGGCAACCCGACTAATGAAAAACTGTTTTTT
J: TRBJ2-5; size: few; V: TRBV2; D: TRBD2; CDR3: CASSGTSGTGETQYF; DNA: TGTGCCAGCAGTGGGACTAGCGGGACGGGAGAGACCCAGTACTTC
J: TRBJ1-6; size: NA; V: TRBV28; D: NA; CDR3: CASRKNTIRSSPLHF; DNA: TGTGCCAGCCGAAAGAATACTATACGTTCTTCACCCCTCCACTTT
J: TRBJ1-6; size: NA; V: TRBV5-4; D: TRBD1; CDR3: CASSSGTGGFNSPLHF; DNA: TGTGCCAGCAGCTCGGGGACAGGGGGCTTTAATTCACCCCTCCACTTT
J: TRBJ2-1; size: NA; V: TRBV7-3; D: NA; CDR3: CASSPDISSYNEQFF; DNA: TGTGCCAGCAGCCCGGACATCTCCTCCTACAATGAGCAGTTCTTC